This T cell receptor beta chain was profiled in a study of T cell repertoires in ileal Crohn's disease. Looking at the study overall: M6 samples are neoterminal ileum biopsies from postoperative colonoscopy. The study, taken as a whole, reports: Clonal expansions were more frequent in active smokers than non-smokers at surgery. Every patient over 26.8% clonality showed endoscopic recurrence.

On this clone: The target antigen is unknown.

TCRdb's table, derived via immunoSEQ multiplex PCR, lists solely in-frame clones and lacks some. The table has tens of thousands of clones, 85% to 90% seen once. Time point noted: neoterminal ileum biopsy at postoperative endoscopy, about 6 months after surgery. Included were adult ileal or ileocolonic Crohn's patients indicated for ileocolonic resection. The receptor's source is an adult with Crohn's disease. The sequencing input was ileal tissue.

This CDR3 reads CASSPQGVHEQFF. For the CDR3, the DNA is TGTGCCAGCAGCCCACAGGGAGTCCATGAGCAGTTCTTC. This chain uses TRBV5-4 with TRBJ2-1; perhaps TRBD1 as D (6 bases). The CDR3 extends over 13 amino acids. Germline V gene lookup returns CDR1 SGHNT and CDR2 YYREEE (reference sequence). The V end was cut by 4 bases, the J end by 8 bases, with 13 bases between.